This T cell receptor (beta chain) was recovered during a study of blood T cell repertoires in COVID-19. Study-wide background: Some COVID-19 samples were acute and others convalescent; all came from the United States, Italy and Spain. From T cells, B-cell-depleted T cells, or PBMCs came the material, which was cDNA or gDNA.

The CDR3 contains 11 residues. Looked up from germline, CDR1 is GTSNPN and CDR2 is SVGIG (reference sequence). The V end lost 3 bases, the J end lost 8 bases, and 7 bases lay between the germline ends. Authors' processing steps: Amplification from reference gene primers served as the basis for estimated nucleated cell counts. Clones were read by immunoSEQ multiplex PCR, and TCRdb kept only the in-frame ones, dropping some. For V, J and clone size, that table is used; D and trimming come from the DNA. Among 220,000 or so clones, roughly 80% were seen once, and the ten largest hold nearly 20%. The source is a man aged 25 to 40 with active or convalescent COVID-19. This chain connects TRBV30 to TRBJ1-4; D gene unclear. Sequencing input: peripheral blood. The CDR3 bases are TGTGCCTGGAGCGGACTGGAAAAACTGTTTTTT. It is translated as CAWSGLEKLFF.